Listed below are T cell receptor beta chains from one sample, sequenced in a study of shared clonotypes between healthy human individuals. The assay was immunoSEQ multiplex PCR, and TCRdb's table has in-frame clones only and misses some. This sample has about 2.5 million clones, with about 90% found just once. The material sequenced was naive CD4+ T cells from PBMCs. These receptors originate from a man aged 18 to 35 in good health. Some clones in this sample may be carry-over from other donors' samples. The CDR3 runs from the conserved cysteine through the conserved F or W. D genes are given only for firm matches. Clone size appears in some rows only: once, few, many, or a class for an expanded clone.

clone_size: NA; v_call: TRBV28; j_call: TRBJ2-7; d_call: NA; cdr3_nt: TGTGCCAGCATTACAGCGGGTTCCACCTACGAGCAGTACTTC; cdr3_aa: CASITAGSTYEQYF
clone_size: NA; v_call: TRBV18; j_call: TRBJ1-2; d_call: NA; cdr3_nt: TGTGCCAGCTCACCAAGGACGGGCAACTATGGCTACACCTTC; cdr3_aa: CASSPRTGNYGYTF
clone_size: NA; v_call: TRBV6-6; j_call: TRBJ1-5; d_call: NA; cdr3_nt: TGTGCCAGCAGTTATACGGCTAATAGCAATCAGCCCCAGCATTTT; cdr3_aa: CASSYTANSNQPQHF
clone_size: NA; v_call: TRBV18; j_call: TRBJ2-7; d_call: NA; cdr3_nt: TGTGCCAGCTCACCTCCTTTCCTGTACGAGCAGTACTTC; cdr3_aa: CASSPPFLYEQYF
clone_size: NA; v_call: TRBV12-5; j_call: TRBJ2-2; d_call: NA; cdr3_nt: TGTGCTAGTGGTTTGGTTTCGGGGCACACCGGGGAGCTGTTTTTT; cdr3_aa: CASGLVSGHTGELFF
clone_size: NA; v_call: TRBV19; j_call: TRBJ2-2; d_call: NA; cdr3_nt: TGTGCCAGTAAACCTCGGACGGGGAACACCGGGGAGCTGTTTTTT; cdr3_aa: CASKPRTGNTGELFF
clone_size: NA; v_call: TRBV5-6; j_call: TRBJ2-5; d_call: NA; cdr3_nt: TGTGCCAGCAGCTCCCCTTTTACTCAAGAGACCCAGTACTTC; cdr3_aa: CASSSPFTQETQYF
clone_size: NA; v_call: TRBV5-1; j_call: TRBJ1-2; d_call: TRBD1; cdr3_nt: TGCGCCAGCAGCTCAGGGGGGTTTGACTACACCTTC; cdr3_aa: CASSSGGFDYTF
clone_size: NA; v_call: TRBV5-4; j_call: TRBJ2-1; d_call: TRBD2; cdr3_nt: TGTGCCAGCAGCTTCCTGACTAGCGGATACAATGAGCAGTTCTTC; cdr3_aa: CASSFLTSGYNEQFF
clone_size: NA; v_call: TRBV9; j_call: TRBJ1-1; d_call: TRBD1; cdr3_nt: TGTGCCAGCAGCGTCCGACAGGGGGCTGAAGCTTTCTTT; cdr3_aa: CASSVRQGAEAFF
clone_size: NA; v_call: TRBV6-1; j_call: TRBJ1-4; d_call: NA; cdr3_nt: TGTGCCAGCAGATCCCTACAAGGTGAAAAACTGTTTTTT; cdr3_aa: CASRSLQGEKLFF
clone_size: NA; v_call: TRBV7-3; j_call: TRBJ2-5; d_call: NA; cdr3_nt: TGTGCCAGCAGCCTCGTCGGGGAGCGAGAGACCCAGTACTTC; cdr3_aa: CASSLVGERETQYF
clone_size: NA; v_call: TRBV27; j_call: TRBJ2-1; d_call: TRBD2; cdr3_nt: TGTGCCAGCAGTCTTATCGGCGGGAGGGACAATGAGCAGTTCTTC; cdr3_aa: CASSLIGGRDNEQFF
clone_size: NA; v_call: TRBV15; j_call: TRBJ2-7; d_call: NA; cdr3_nt: TGTGCCACCAGCAGACAGGGTACGGAGCAGTACTTC; cdr3_aa: CATSRQGTEQYF
clone_size: NA; v_call: TRBV11-2; j_call: TRBJ2-1; d_call: NA; cdr3_nt: TGTGCCAGCAGCTTAGGTCGGCAAAGAGGATGGTGGTTCTTC; cdr3_aa: CASSLGRQRGWWFF
clone_size: NA; v_call: TRBV28; j_call: TRBJ2-7; d_call: TRBD1; cdr3_nt: TGTGCCAGCAGTCCCCTTCAGGGGGCGGGCGCCTACGAGCAGTACTTC; cdr3_aa: CASSPLQGAGAYEQYF
clone_size: NA; v_call: TRBV28; j_call: TRBJ2-7; d_call: NA; cdr3_nt: TGTGCCAGCAGTACACAACCTTCCGAGCAGTACTTC; cdr3_aa: CASSTQPSEQYF
clone_size: NA; v_call: TRBV27; j_call: TRBJ2-7; d_call: NA; cdr3_nt: TGTGCCAGCAGTTCGGCGGGTCCCGAGGGAGAGCAGTACTTC; cdr3_aa: CASSSAGPEGEQYF
clone_size: once; v_call: TRBV30; j_call: TRBJ2-7; d_call: NA; cdr3_nt: TGTGCCTGGAGTGTGGGCAGCCCCTACGAGCAGTACTTC; cdr3_aa: CAWSVGSPYEQYF
clone_size: NA; v_call: TRBV6-5; j_call: TRBJ2-7; d_call: TRBD1; cdr3_nt: TGTGCCAGCAGCGACAGGGCGCTCGACGAGCAGTACTTC; cdr3_aa: CASSDRALDEQYF
clone_size: NA; v_call: TRBV9; j_call: TRBJ2-5; d_call: TRBD2; cdr3_nt: TGTGCCAGCAGCGTAGGTGGCGGGAGGGCGAGGCAAGAGACCCAGTACTTC; cdr3_aa: CASSVGGGRARQETQYF
clone_size: NA; v_call: TRBV25-1; j_call: TRBJ2-1; d_call: NA; cdr3_nt: TGTGCCAGCCATTCGGACAGAACAGTTGAGCAGTTCTTC; cdr3_aa: CASHSDRTVEQFF
clone_size: NA; v_call: TRBV7-9; j_call: TRBJ2-1; d_call: NA; cdr3_nt: TGTGCCAGCACCCGGGGGTCCCGGGAGCAGTTCTTC; cdr3_aa: CASTRGSREQFF
clone_size: NA; v_call: TRBV5-4; j_call: TRBJ2-1; d_call: NA; cdr3_nt: TGTGCCAGCAGCTTGGGTTCCCCTAGCGCCTACAATGAGCAGTTCTTC; cdr3_aa: CASSLGSPSAYNEQFF
clone_size: NA; v_call: TRBV7-2; j_call: TRBJ1-2; d_call: TRBD1; cdr3_nt: TGTGCCAGCAGCCCCCGGACAGGGTCTAGTGGCTACACCTTC; cdr3_aa: CASSPRTGSSGYTF
clone_size: NA; v_call: TRBV19; j_call: TRBJ2-3; d_call: NA; cdr3_nt: TGTGCCAGTAGGACACTTGCGGGTGCAGATACGCAGTATTTT; cdr3_aa: CASRTLAGADTQYF
clone_size: NA; v_call: TRBV5-6; j_call: TRBJ1-6; d_call: TRBD1; cdr3_nt: TGTGCCAGCAGCCCTCTGGGGACAGGGAATTCACCCCTCCACTTT; cdr3_aa: CASSPLGTGNSPLHF
clone_size: NA; v_call: TRBV6-1; j_call: TRBJ2-3; d_call: TRBD2; cdr3_nt: TGTGCCAGCAGTGATCGAGCGGGGGTCACAGATACGCAGTATTTT; cdr3_aa: CASSDRAGVTDTQYF
clone_size: NA; v_call: TRBV7-9; j_call: TRBJ2-2; d_call: NA; cdr3_nt: TGTGCCAGCAGCCCCCCCCTCCGCACCGGGGAGCTGTTTTTT; cdr3_aa: CASSPPLRTGELFF